These 30 T cell receptor beta chains were sequenced from one sample in a study of vaccination effects on CD4 cells after COVID-19. ViraFEST assay sequencing came after antigen-specific CD4+ T cells were expanded with viral peptide pools. Once cultured for around 11 days, the cells underwent separation to obtain CD4+ T cells. Vaccinated participants had no history of SARS-CoV-2 infection and tested negative for nucleocapsid antibodies. These receptors are not linked to any known antigen. The assay was immunoSEQ multiplex PCR, and TCRdb's table has in-frame clones only and misses some. The table lists fewer than 55,000 clones, 75% to 85% of them singletons. Sequencing used CD4+ T cells from PBMCs cultured with HCoV-OC43 spike peptides, obtained before COVID-19 vaccination. Subset given: HCoV-OC43 spike overlapping peptide pool stimulation. Receptor source: a human donor who received a COVID-19 vaccine.

V usage is TRBV7-2 and J usage is TRBJ1-3; D is unresolved. Germline V lookup: CDR1 SGHTA, CDR2 FQGNSA. The CDR3 runs 15 residues. V was cut by 1 base and J by 0 bases, with 7 bases left in between. The CDR3 loop is CASSLGGISGNTIYF. CDR3 sequence (DNA): TGTGCCAGCAGCTTAGGAGGAATCTCTGGAAACACCATATATTTT.

The chain carries TRBV3-1 (or the pseudogene TRBV3-2) and TRBJ1-1; D unclear. V was shortened by 1 base and J by 1 base, with 10 bases between the two germline ends. Germline V lookup: CDR1 LGHDT, CDR2 YNNKEL (reference sequence). This CDR3 is 15 amino acids long. CDR3 sequence: CASSQGEGWNTEAFF. The DNA of the CDR3 is TGTGCCAGCAGCCAAGGTGAGGGATGGAACACTGAAGCTTTCTTT.

The V gene is TRBV6-4, the J gene TRBJ2-4; D possibly uses TRBD1 or TRBD2 (6 bases each). Germline assignment: CDR1 MRHNA and CDR2 SNTAGT. V lost 0 bases and J 2 bases, leaving 11 bases between the germline ends. This CDR3 is 16 amino acids long. This CDR3 reads CASSDSGGATKNIQYF. In nucleotides, the CDR3 is TGTGCCAGCAGTGACTCGGGGGGCGCGACCAAAAACATTCAGTACTTC.

This sequence joins TRBV11-2 and TRBJ2-7; D tentatively fits TRBD1 or TRBD2 (5 bases each). Trimming pared 5 bases from V and 4 bases from J, leaving 9 bases between. Germline-derived CDR1 and CDR2 are SGHAT and FQNNGV. This CDR3 contains 12 residues. In DNA form, the CDR3 reads TGTGCCAGCAGCCGGGACGGATACGAGCAGTACGTC. Its protein product is CASSRDGYEQYV.

The V and J genes are TRBV5-1 and TRBJ1-2; 9 bases map to TRBD1. CDR3 length equals 14 residues. The ends lost 0 bases at V and 5 bases at J; junction bases unmatched: 2. Germline values: CDR1 SGHRS, CDR2 YFSETQ. This CDR3 reads CASSLEGQGYGYTF. Written as DNA, the CDR3 is TGCGCCAGCAGCTTGGAGGGACAGGGTTATGGCTACACCTTC.

The chain has TRBV6-5 and TRBJ1-1; D possibly corresponds to TRBD1 (5 bases). V was cut by 6 bases and J by 3 bases, with 14 bases left in between. Germline CDR1 is MNHEY and CDR2 is SVGAGI. This CDR3 contains 14 residues. For the CDR3, the DNA is TGTGCCAGCAGACTACTGGGGCAGGACACTGAAGCTTTCTTT. Translated, it gives CASRLLGQDTEAFF.

This chain links TRBV29-1 with TRBJ2-1; D might be TRBD1 (7 bases). Germline V gene lookup returns CDR1 SQVTM and CDR2 ANQGSEA. V was pared by 7 bases and J by 3 bases, with 25 bases between. The CDR3 extends over 17 amino acids. For the CDR3, the DNA is TGCAGCGCTAGAGCCAGACTAGGGACAGAGCACTACAATGAGCAGTTCTTC. Amino acids: CSARARLGTEHYNEQFF.

The CDR3 DNA reads TGCGCCAGCAGGAGGACTAGCCAAAACACCGGGGAGCTGTTTTTT. Translated: CASRRTSQNTGELFF. V is TRBV5-1 and J is TRBJ2-2; 8 bases match TRBD2. Germline V gene lookup returns CDR1 SGHRS and CDR2 YFSETQ. V trimming: 5 bases; J trimming: 2 bases; junction bases outside the gene matches: 5. CDR3 size: 15 residues.

V and J are TRBV4-1 and TRBJ2-5; TRBD2 matches at 12 bases. The trim removed 4 bases at V and 2 bases at J, leaving 8 bases unmatched. The CDR3 spans 17 residues. Germline CDR1 is MGHRA and CDR2 is YSYEKL. The CDR3 DNA follows: TGCGCCAGCAGCCGCGTCTCTACTAGCGGGGGGCAAGAGACCCAGTACTTC. It encodes CASSRVSTSGGQETQYF.

This chain uses TRBV30 with TRBJ2-5; TRBD1 agrees at 7 bases. Germline assignment: CDR1 GTSNPN and CDR2 SVGIG (reference sequence). Trimming removed 1 base from V and 2 bases from J; junction bases left unmatched: 4. The CDR3 extends over 14 amino acids. CDR3 amino acids: CAWSAGTAQETQYF. The CDR3 DNA follows: TGTGCCTGGAGTGCTGGGACAGCTCAAGAGACCCAGTACTTC.

The rearrangement uses TRBV4-1 and TRBJ2-5; 7 bases line up with TRBD2. Germline V gene data show CDR1 as MGHRA and CDR2 as YSYEKL. CDR3 length: 14 amino acids. The junction had 6 bases not matched to a gene; V was cut back by 1 base and J by 7 bases. The CDR3 loop is CASSQGGGSGTQYF. CDR3 DNA sequence: TGCGCCAGCAGCCAAGGGGGGGGATCGGGGACCCAGTACTTC.

CDR3: CASSFVSPGSPLHF. The CDR3 DNA reads as TGTGCCAGCAGCTTTGTATCGCCAGGGTCACCCCTCCACTTT. The chain joins TRBV5-5 to TRBJ1-6; TRBD1 is a possible D gene (5 bases). Looked up from germline, CDR1 is SGHKS and CDR2 is YYEKEE (reference sequence). The CDR3 sequence is 14 residues long. Trimming cost V 2 bases and J 10 bases, with 13 bases left between them. The full variable domain, in which reference TRBV5-5 and TRBJ1-6 provide the parts outside the CDR3, is DAGVTQSPTHLIKTRGQQVTLRCSPISGHKSVSWYQQVLGQGPQFIFQYYEKEERGRGNFPDRFSARQFPNYSSELNVNALLLGDSALYLCASSFVSPGSPLHFGNGTRLTVT.

The chain employs TRBV6-1 and TRBJ1-5; D is perhaps TRBD1 (6 bases). Per germline, CDR1 MNHNS and CDR2 SASEGT. Trimming cost V 3 bases and J 3 bases, with 12 bases left between them. CDR3 length: 15 amino acids. The CDR3 nucleotides read TGTGCCAGCAGTGAGCGGGGGCAGTCCAATCAGCCCCAGCATTTT. It encodes CASSERGQSNQPQHF.

The V call is TRBV5-1, the J call TRBJ1-1; D is unresolved. CDR1 is SGHRS and CDR2 is YFSETQ in the germline V gene. V lost 3 bases and J 0 bases, leaving 9 bases between the germline ends. CDR3 size: 14 residues. CDR3 residues: CASSSYTVNTEAFF. The CDR3 nucleotides are TGCGCCAGCAGCTCCTATACGGTGAACACTGAAGCTTTCTTT.

The chain has TRBV4-2 and TRBJ1-1, with 7 bases identical to TRBD1. Germline V gene lookup returns CDR1 LGHNA and CDR2 YNFKEQ. The CDR3 has 15 amino acids. V dropped 4 bases and J dropped 3; count of bases not matched to a gene: 8. CDR3 sequence: CASSLRQGGDTEAFF. DNA for the CDR3: TGTGCCAGCAGCCTCCGACAGGGAGGGGACACTGAAGCTTTCTTT.

The chain couples TRBV7-9 to TRBJ2-7; the match to TRBD1 covers 8 bases. The ends lost 8 bases at V and 1 base at J; junction bases unmatched: 7. The CDR3 totals 14 residues. CDR1 SEHNR and CDR2 FQNEAQ come from the germline V gene (reference sequence). DNA of the CDR3: TGTGCCAGCTCAGGACAGGGTGGTTCCTACGAGCAGTACGTC. Protein product: CASSGQGGSYEQYV.

This clone was observed a handful of times. The gene calls are TRBV24-1 and TRBJ1-1, with a possible D match to TRBD1 (5 bases). This CDR3 has 14 amino acids. Trimming took 3 bases from V and 4 from J, leaving 11 bases between them. The V gene's germline CDR1 is KGHDR and CDR2 SFDVKD. The CDR3 loop is CATSDRKGSTEAFF. The CDR3 DNA sequence: TGTGCCACCAGTGATCGAAAGGGGAGCACTGAAGCTTTCTTT.

This sequence joins TRBV19 and TRBJ1-2; perhaps TRBD1 as D (6 bases). Germline V gives CDR1 LNHDA, CDR2 SQIVND (reference sequence). V was cut by 3 bases and J by 2 bases, with 16 bases left in between. The CDR3 covers 16 residues. The CDR3 loop reads CASSIRTASVNYGYTF. The CDR3 DNA reads as TGTGCCAGTAGTATTCGGACAGCGTCAGTAAACTATGGCTACACCTTC.

V gene TRBV7-2 combines with J gene TRBJ1-1; D uncertain. V was clipped by 5 bases and J by 0 bases, with 25 bases between them. The CDR3 length is 19 residues. The germline gives CDR1 SGHTA, CDR2 FQGNSA. The CDR3 sequence: CASSPRKGPPGLMNTEAFF. For the CDR3, the DNA is TGTGCCAGCAGCCCACGAAAGGGCCCTCCGGGCCTAATGAACACTGAAGCTTTCTTT.

This chain uses TRBV28 with TRBJ1-2; 7 nucleotides match TRBD1. Per germline, CDR1 MDHEN and CDR2 SYDVKM. The CDR3 runs to 14 residues. Trimming took 6 bases from V and 5 from J; bases not matched to a gene: 9. CDR3 in DNA: TGTGCCAGCAGATCGGACAGGACGGGATATGGCTACACCTTC. The encoded protein is CASRSDRTGYGYTF.

The V gene is TRBV18, the J gene TRBJ1-5; no reliable D call. This CDR3 region has 15 residues. Germline assignment: CDR1 KGHSH and CDR2 LQKENI. V was clipped by 4 bases and J by 7 bases, with 17 bases between them. CDR3 protein: CASSLSETRGQPQHF. The CDR3 region has the DNA TGTGCCAGCTCACTCAGTGAGACAAGAGGGCAGCCCCAGCATTTT.

The chain combines TRBV25-1 with TRBJ2-1, with 11 positions matching TRBD2. V lost 5 bases to trimming and J lost 4 bases; unmatched junction nucleotides: 7. Germline V gene lookup returns CDR1 MGHDK and CDR2 SYGVNS. This CDR3 is 16 amino acids long. In DNA, the CDR3 is TGTGCCAGCAGTCCAAGACTAGCGGGGCTATACAATGAGCAGTTCTTC. It translates to CASSPRLAGLYNEQFF.

The CDR3, as DNA: TGCGCCAGCAGCCAAGCCCGGGCAGGGGGCGGTTCACCCCTCCACTTT. This sequence encodes CASSQARAGGGSPLHF. The chain links TRBV4-3 to TRBJ1-6; 8 bases are a match to TRBD1. This CDR3 is built from 16 residues. V dropped 1 base and J dropped 9; count of bases not matched to a gene: 8. Germline V gene lookup returns CDR1 LGHNA and CDR2 YSLEER.

This chain links TRBV29-1 with TRBJ2-2, with D maybe TRBD1 (5 bases). The germline gives CDR1 SQVTM, CDR2 ANQGSEA. The CDR3 contains 14 residues. The ends were cut back, 7 bases at V and 2 bases at J, with 14 bases in the middle. CDR3: CSASKTANTGELFF. Written as DNA, the CDR3 is TGCAGCGCCTCAAAGACAGCCAACACCGGGGAGCTGTTTTTT.

This clone has only a few counts. This chain joins TRBV14 and TRBJ2-7; D not resolved. The V gene lost 3 bases and the J gene lost 2 bases, with 8 bases spanning the gap. The germline gives CDR1 SGHDN, CDR2 FVKESK. This CDR3 has 13 residues. CDR3 residues: CASSHANPYEQYV. DNA for the CDR3: TGTGCCAGCAGCCACGCCAACCCCTACGAGCAGTACGTC.

This clone was seen a single time. The CDR3 DNA reads as TGTGCCTGGAGTCAAGGGGGAGGGCATCAGCCCCAGCATTTT. Its protein is CAWSQGGGHQPQHF. V and J are TRBV30 and TRBJ1-5; a possible D gene is TRBD1 (6 bases). V lost 2 bases to trimming and J lost 5 bases, with 13 bases between them. The CDR3 is 14 residues long. CDR1 GTSNPN and CDR2 SVGIG come from the germline V gene (reference sequence). The full variable domain, rest sourced from reference TRBV30 and TRBJ1-5, is SQTIHQWPATLVQPVGSPLSLECTVEGTSNPNLYWYRQAAGRGLQLLFYSVGIGQISSEVPQNLSASRPQDRQFILSSKKLLLSDSGFYLCAWSQGGGHQPQHFGDGTRLSIL.

This clone was counted between two and nine times. The chain combines TRBV5-1 with TRBJ1-1; no clear D. Germline V lookup: CDR1 SGHRS, CDR2 YFSETQ. V lost 0 bases and J 0 bases, leaving 12 bases between the germline ends. The CDR3 totals 16 residues. CDR3 in DNA: TGCGCCAGCAGCTTGGAGTCCGGGTTTGTGAACACTGAAGCTTTCTTT. This codes for CASSLESGFVNTEAFF.

The gene calls are TRBV6-2 or TRBV6-3 and TRBJ2-7; possible D gene TRBD2, 6 bases. Trimming stripped 6 bases from V and 3 bases from J, with 12 bases between. The CDR3 covers 13 residues. Germline V gene sequence: CDR1 MNHEY, CDR2 SVGEGT. The CDR3 DNA sequence: TGTGCCAGCAGCAGGCGGGATCTCTACGAGCAGTACGTC. Translated: CASSRRDLYEQYV.

The table lists this clone with a count of one. This sequence joins TRBV6-5 and TRBJ2-1, with 8 nucleotides matching TRBD2. This CDR3 is built from 15 residues. Per the germline V gene, CDR1 is MNHEY and CDR2 is SVGAGI. V dropped 8 bases and J dropped 8; count of bases not matched to a gene: 14. CDR3 protein: CASGGWRGAVYEQFF. CDR3 nucleotides: TGTGCCAGCGGGGGCTGGCGGGGGGCCGTCTATGAGCAGTTCTTC.

This clone was observed a handful of times. The CDR3 DNA reads as TGTGCCAGCAGAGGGACAGGAGCGAACACCGGGGAGCTGTTTTTT. It yields the protein CASRGTGANTGELFF. This chain connects TRBV2 to TRBJ2-2; 8 nucleotides line up with TRBD1. Trimming took 6 bases from V and 0 from J; bases not matched to a gene: 3. Germline-derived CDR1 and CDR2 are SNHLY and FYNNEI. This CDR3 contains 15 residues.